This is a list of T cell receptor beta chains from one sample in a study of blood T cell repertoires in COVID-19. Profiled with immunoSEQ multiplex PCR; TCRdb holds only in-frame clones, not every one. The table has approximately 90,000 clones, about 85% seen once; the top ten hold around 3%. The sample comprised peripheral blood. The source is a man aged 50 or older with acute or convalescent COVID-19. Both conserved end residues are part of each CDR3. D genes are given only for firm matches. Clone size is not always given. Where it is, it says once, few, many or a class for expanded clones.

-	TRBV12-3/TRBV12-4	-	TRBJ1-1	CASRHTGNTEAFF	TGTGCCAGCAGGCATACAGGGAACACTGAAGCTTTCTTT
-	TRBV18	-	TRBJ1-1	CASSLQRNTEAFF	TGTGCCAGCTCACTACAGAGGAACACTGAAGCTTTCTTT
few	TRBV28	TRBD1	TRBJ2-7	CASPDRVGEQYF	TGTGCCAGCCCGGACAGGGTGGGCGAGCAGTACTTC
-	TRBV9	TRBD1	TRBJ1-2	CASSVNQGAPLNYGYTF	TGTGCCAGCAGCGTCAATCAGGGGGCCCCGCTTAACTATGGCTACACCTTC
-	TRBV19	TRBD1	TRBJ1-2	CASSMDGVGGDGYTF	TGTGCCAGTAGTATGGATGGGGTAGGGGGCGACGGCTACACCTTC
-	TRBV11-3	-	TRBJ2-1	CASSMTGPHSEQFF	TGTGCCAGCAGCATGACAGGTCCGCATAGTGAGCAGTTCTTC
-	TRBV5-4	TRBD2	TRBJ2-5	CASSPSSGGAETQYF	TGTGCCAGCAGCCCGTCTAGCGGGGGGGCGGAGACCCAGTACTTC
-	TRBV6-7	TRBD1	TRBJ2-7	CASWTGPPYEQYF	TGTGCCAGCTGGACAGGCCCCCCCTACGAGCAGTACTTC
-	TRBV6-5	-	TRBJ2-4	CASTRSPGIQYF	TGTGCCAGCACCAGGTCTCCCGGCATTCAGTACTTC
-	TRBV24-1	TRBD1	TRBJ1-5	CATSARGQGSDQPQHF	TGTGCCACCAGTGCGAGGGGACAGGGCTCAGATCAGCCCCAGCATTTT
-	TRBV7-9	TRBD1	TRBJ2-7	CASSPGGTGVSYEQYF	TGTGCCAGCAGCCCGGGGGGGACAGGGGTGTCCTACGAGCAGTACTTC
-	TRBV6-2/TRBV6-3	TRBD1	TRBJ2-3	CASSYGSTGGTDTQYF	TGTGCCAGCAGTTACGGTAGTACAGGGGGCACAGATACGCAGTATTTT
-	TRBV4-1	TRBD2	TRBJ2-3	CASSRSAGGSTDTQYF	TGCGCCAGCAGCCGCTCGGCGGGAGGGAGCACAGATACGCAGTATTTT
-	TRBV2	TRBD2	TRBJ2-1	CASSPGLAGEYDEQFF	TGTGCCAGCAGTCCGGGACTAGCGGGGGAGTACGATGAGCAGTTCTTC
many	TRBV18	TRBD1	TRBJ1-1	CASSLGQGDTEAFF	TGTGCCAGCTCACTCGGACAGGGCGACACTGAAGCTTTCTTT
-	TRBV7-9	-	TRBJ2-7	CASSLGTGSEQYF	TGTGCCAGCAGCTTAGGAACAGGGAGCGAGCAGTACTTC
-	TRBV18	-	TRBJ2-5	CASSVQVETQYF	TGTGCCAGCTCCGTTCAGGTGGAGACCCAGTACTTC
-	TRBV28	TRBD1	TRBJ2-5	CASSSLDRGQETQYF	TGTGCCAGCAGTTCGCTCGACAGGGGACAAGAGACCCAGTACTTC
-	TRBV27	-	TRBJ1-2	CASSQGRQPNYGYTF	TGTGCCAGCAGTCAGGGGAGACAGCCTAACTATGGCTACACCTTC
-	TRBV19	-	TRBJ1-5	CASSNTGSPNQPQHF	TGTGCCAGTAGTAACACAGGGAGTCCCAATCAGCCCCAGCATTTT
-	TRBV6-2/TRBV6-3	-	TRBJ2-6	CASSSAGFSGANVLTF	TGTGCCAGCAGTTCGGCAGGGTTTTCTGGGGCCAACGTCCTGACTTTC
-	TRBV11-2	TRBD1	TRBJ2-7	CASSLGQGFNEQYF	TGTGCCAGCAGCTTAGGACAGGGATTCAACGAGCAGTACTTC
-	TRBV7-9	TRBD1	TRBJ2-5	CASSLVQGSGATQYF	TGTGCCAGCAGCTTAGTACAGGGGAGCGGCGCGACCCAGTACTTC
-	TRBV12-3/TRBV12-4	-	TRBJ1-1	CASRGQGSEAFF	TGTGCCAGCAGGGGGCAGGGTTCTGAAGCTTTCTTT
-	TRBV6-5	-	TRBJ1-1	CASSSDRNTEAFF	TGTGCCAGCAGTTCAGACAGGAACACTGAAGCTTTCTTT
-	TRBV11-2	-	TRBJ1-1	CASSLDGQGLGTEAFF	TGTGCCAGCAGCTTAGACGGCCAGGGGCTTGGCACTGAAGCTTTCTTT
-	TRBV28	TRBD2	TRBJ2-1	CASRGGRGTYNEQFF	TGTGCCAGCAGAGGCGGGAGGGGCACCTACAATGAGCAGTTCTTC
-	TRBV9	TRBD1	TRBJ1-6	CASSLRTGVDSPLHF	TGTGCCAGCAGCTTGAGAACAGGGGTAGATTCACCCCTCCACTTT
-	TRBV5-1	TRBD1	TRBJ2-7	CASSSGTGISYEQYF	TGCGCCAGCAGCTCCGGGACAGGGATATCCTACGAGCAGTACTTC
few	TRBV7-9	TRBD1	TRBJ2-2	CASSPTGAGELFF	TGTGCCAGCAGCCCGACAGGGGCCGGGGAGCTGTTTTTT
-	TRBV7-2	-	TRBJ2-7	CASSLGGARSEQYF	TGTGCCAGCAGCTTAGGTGGGGCTAGAAGCGAGCAGTACTTC
-	TRBV27	TRBD1	TRBJ1-6	CASRGQGYNSPLHF	TGTGCCAGCCGCGGACAGGGCTATAATTCACCCCTCCACTTT
-	TRBV7-2	-	TRBJ1-3	CASSANQGPGNTIYF	TGTGCCAGCAGCGCAAATCAGGGCCCTGGAAACACCATATATTTT
-	TRBV7-2	TRBD1	TRBJ2-7	CASTWPYRGTEQYF	TGTGCCAGCACCTGGCCCTACAGGGGGACCGAGCAGTACTTC
-	TRBV28	TRBD2	TRBJ2-1	CASSPSTWAGGNNEQFF	TGTGCCAGCAGTCCCTCGACGTGGGCGGGAGGGAACAATGAGCAGTTCTTC
-	TRBV7-2	-	TRBJ1-2	CASSKRTGQGYTF	TGTGCCAGCAGCAAGCGGACGGGACAAGGCTACACCTTC
-	TRBV6-5	TRBD1	TRBJ1-2	CASSLDRGNYGYTF	TGTGCCAGCAGTTTGGACAGGGGAAACTATGGCTACACCTTC
-	TRBV3-1/TRBV3-2	-	TRBJ2-6	CASSPMGGGANVLTF	TGTGCCAGCAGCCCGATGGGAGGTGGGGCCAACGTCCTGACTTTC
few	TRBV28	TRBD1	TRBJ1-1	CASSSTGGGGTEAFF	TGTGCCAGCAGTTCGACAGGGGGTGGGGGCACTGAAGCTTTCTTT
-	TRBV3-1/TRBV3-2	TRBD1	TRBJ2-2	CASSQDLVTGANTGELFF	TGTGCCAGCAGCCAAGACCTTGTGACAGGGGCGAACACCGGGGAGCTGTTTTTT
-	TRBV5-4	TRBD1	TRBJ2-3	CASSLPGQGSDTQYF	TGTGCCAGCAGCTTACCGGGACAGGGCTCAGATACGCAGTATTTT
-	TRBV5-4	-	TRBJ1-2	CASSSQGGNYGYTF	TGTGCCAGCAGCTCCCAAGGGGGTAACTATGGCTACACCTTC